The clone carrying this T cell receptor beta chain was recorded once. What it recognizes is unknown. This record belongs to a study of cytomegalovirus exposure and HLA in healthy donors. The study's findings and limits: Earlier results showed most TCR beta V segments being productive about 87% or about 30% of the time. TCR beta V- and J-gene trimming, according to a later analysis, was linked to a missense DCLRE1C variant.

In the PCR, 60 Vbeta and 13 Jbeta primers were used. Assay used: immunoSEQ multiplex PCR; TCRdb lists only in-frame clones, some missing. This sample has about 120,000 clones, with roughly 80% found just once. The TCR originated in a woman in her forties in good health and CMV-seropositive. Input material: PBMCs.

The CDR3 region has the DNA TGTGCCAGCAGCTACGGACAGGGTACTTTGGAAGAGCAGTACTTC. Protein sequence: CASSYGQGTLEEQYF. V usage is TRBV7-9 and J usage is TRBJ2-7, with 8 bases that match TRBD1. The CDR3 contains 15 residues. The junction had 12 bases not matched to a gene; V was cut back by 4 bases and J by 7 bases. Germline V gene lookup returns CDR1 SEHNR and CDR2 FQNEAQ (reference sequence).